The 8 T cell receptor beta chains presented below share a single source sample, sequenced in a study of blood T cell repertoires in COVID-19. Libraries were prepared by immunoSEQ multiplex PCR; TCRdb keeps only in-frame clonotypes and omits some of them. The profile shows roughly 360,000 clones, over 75% of them singletons. The sequenced sample was PBMCs or T cells enriched from blood (not recorded which). The receptors here all came from a man aged 30-40 years who had recovered from COVID-19.

The CDR3: CASSILGVSTEAFF. Written as DNA, the CDR3 is TGTGCCAGTAGTATCTTAGGGGTTAGCACTGAAGCTTTCTTT. V is TRBV19 and J is TRBJ1-1; possibly TRBD1 for D (5 bases). The CDR3 runs to 14 residues. The germline CDR1 and CDR2 sequences are LNHDA and SQIVND (reference sequence). V was cut by 3 bases and J by 4 bases, with 12 bases left in between.

V and J are TRBV3-1 (or the pseudogene TRBV3-2) and TRBJ1-1; D unclear. V lost 4 bases and J 4 bases, leaving 16 bases between the germline ends. In germline, CDR1 is LGHDT, CDR2 YNNKEL (reference sequence). The CDR3 covers 15 residues. As DNA, the CDR3 is TGTGCCAGCAGCCCCCTGGGTCGTTCGGGCACTGAAGCTTTCTTT. This translates into CASSPLGRSGTEAFF.

The chain is built from TRBV10-3 and TRBJ1-1, with D maybe TRBD1 (5 bases). This CDR3 is 12 amino acids long. With 5 bases removed from V and 4 bases from J, the gap between germline ends came to 8 bases. The germline gives CDR1 ENHRY, CDR2 SYGVKD. In DNA form, the CDR3 reads TGTGCCATCAGTCTGGGGGGCACTGAAGCTTTCTTT. This gives the protein CAISLGGTEAFF.

V and J are TRBV6-5 and TRBJ1-6, with TRBD1 identical over 9 bases. The V and J ends lost 0 bases and 10 bases, in that order; junction bases with no gene match: 4. Germline CDR1 and CDR2: MNHEY and SVGAGI. CDR3 length: 15 amino acids. CDR3 protein: CASSYSGTGSSPLHF. CDR3 DNA: TGTGCCAGCAGTTACTCCGGGACAGGGTCCTCACCCCTCCACTTT.

The rearrangement uses TRBV6-5 and TRBJ2-5; D call uncertain. CDR3 length equals 12 residues. Trimming left V 5 bases short and J 2 bases short, with 6 bases between. CDR1 is MNHEY and CDR2 is SVGAGI in the germline V gene. The CDR3 bases are TGTGCCAGCAGTCACACACAAGAGACCCAGTACTTC. Translated, it gives CASSHTQETQYF.

This sequence joins TRBV19 and TRBJ1-2, with TRBD1 as a possible D gene (6 bases). The CDR3 is made up of 15 amino acids. Germline loops: CDR1 LNHDA, CDR2 SQIVND (reference sequence). Trimming stripped 6 bases from V and 4 bases from J, with 18 bases between. The CDR3 here is CASSPPEGVAYGYTF. The CDR3 DNA reads TGTGCCAGTAGCCCTCCCGAGGGGGTGGCCTATGGCTACACCTTC.

V and J are TRBV12-3 or TRBV12-4 and TRBJ2-7; tentatively, D is TRBD2 (5 bases). CDR3 length: 13 residues. V gave up 3 bases and J gave up 6 bases, with 12 bases separating them. The CDR3 DNA reads TGTGCCAGCAGTTTTACTAGTAAGGGCGAGCAGTACTTC. Its translation is CASSFTSKGEQYF.

The rearrangement links TRBV12-3 or TRBV12-4 to TRBJ1-2, with 10 nucleotides matching TRBD1. This CDR3 has 13 amino acids. The V segment lost 6 bases and the J segment 10 bases; nucleotides outside the gene matches: 8. The CDR3 bases are TGTGCCAGCAGCTTCTTAGGGACAGGGGTCTACACCTTC. It encodes CASSFLGTGVYTF.